The clone carrying this T cell receptor (beta chain) was seen at least ten times. Its antigen is not identified. Trimming cost V 7 bases and J 5 bases; bases outside gene matches: 10. The length of the CDR3 is 13 residues. Germline-derived CDR1 and CDR2 are SQVTM and ANQGSEA. This sample was taken from a study of molecular identifiers for immune sequencing clone quantification. General study results and limits: Highly expanded clone sizes could end up underestimated if a barcode were shared by identical TCR molecules. Clones above 20 RNA copies contained over 97% of effector molecules but under 1% of naive ones.

The bulk TCR libraries were made with methods described before and with listed TCR primers. MiXCR, applied by TCRdb to the PCR reads, yields one record per CDR3 protein. The table shows around 480,000 distinct CDR3 sequences, with around 21% occurring only once. Sorting selected naive CD8 T cells with a CD8+CD4-CCR7+CD45RA+ phenotype. The rearrangement uses TRBV29-1 and TRBJ2-5; TRBD1 aligns across 7 bases. The sequenced sample was naive CD8+ T cells from blood, with Jurkat cell RNA spiked in. Specified subset: FACS-sorted CD8+CD4-CCR7+CD45RA+ naive T cells. The receptor's source is a human donor in good health. Some libraries in this study had Jurkat cell RNA spiked in. CDR3 sequence: CSDDKQGFETQYF. The DNA of the CDR3 is TGCAGCGACGACAAACAGGGGTTTGAGACCCAGTACTTC. The full variable domain, rest sourced from reference TRBV29-1 and TRBJ2-5, is SAVISQKPSRDICQRGTSLTIQCQVDSQVTMMFWYRQQPGQSLTLIATANQGSEATYESGFVIDKFPISRPNLTFSTLTVSNMSPEDSSIYLCSDDKQGFETQYFGPGTRLLVL.